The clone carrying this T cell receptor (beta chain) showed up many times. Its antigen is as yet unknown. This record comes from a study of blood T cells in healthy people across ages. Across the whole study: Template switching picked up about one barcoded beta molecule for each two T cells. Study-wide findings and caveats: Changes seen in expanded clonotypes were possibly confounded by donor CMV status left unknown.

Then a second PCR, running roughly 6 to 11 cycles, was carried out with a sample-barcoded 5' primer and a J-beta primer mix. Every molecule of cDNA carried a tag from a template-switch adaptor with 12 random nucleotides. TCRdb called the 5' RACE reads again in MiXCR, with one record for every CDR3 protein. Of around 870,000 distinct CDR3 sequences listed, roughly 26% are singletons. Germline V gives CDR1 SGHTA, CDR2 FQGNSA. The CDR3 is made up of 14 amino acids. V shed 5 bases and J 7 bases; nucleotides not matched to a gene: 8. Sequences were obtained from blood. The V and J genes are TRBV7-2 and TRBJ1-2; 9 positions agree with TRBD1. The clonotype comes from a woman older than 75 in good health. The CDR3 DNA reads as TGTGCCAGCAGCCGGACAGGGGAGTTCGGTGGCTACACCTTC. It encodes CASSRTGEFGGYTF.